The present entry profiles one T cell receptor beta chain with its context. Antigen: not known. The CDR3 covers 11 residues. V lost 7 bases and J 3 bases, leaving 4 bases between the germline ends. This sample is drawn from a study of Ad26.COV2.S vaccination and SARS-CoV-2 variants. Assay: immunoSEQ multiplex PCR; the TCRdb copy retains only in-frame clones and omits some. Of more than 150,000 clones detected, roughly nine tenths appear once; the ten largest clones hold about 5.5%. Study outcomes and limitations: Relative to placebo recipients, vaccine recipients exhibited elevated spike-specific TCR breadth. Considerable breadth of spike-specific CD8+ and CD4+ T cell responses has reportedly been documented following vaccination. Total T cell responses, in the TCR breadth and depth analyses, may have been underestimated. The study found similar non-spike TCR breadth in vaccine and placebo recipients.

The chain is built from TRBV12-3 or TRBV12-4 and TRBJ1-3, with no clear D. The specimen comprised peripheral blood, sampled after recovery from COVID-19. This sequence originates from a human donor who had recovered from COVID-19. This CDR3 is CASTNGNTIYF. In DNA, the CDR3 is TGTGCCAGCACCAATGGAAACACCATATATTTT.